This is a list of T cell receptor beta chains from one sample in a study of T cell repertoires in cytomegalovirus infection. TCRdb fed the reads into MiXCR, producing one record per CDR3 protein. The sample includes 650,000 to 900,000 distinct CDR3 sequences, under 35% of them seen just once. These receptors' targets are unknown. This sample comprised cultured CD8+ T cells from PBMCs, obtained from culture after CMV antigen stimulation. These receptors came from a human donor in good health (CMV status not recorded). Some clones in this sample may be carry-over from other donors' samples. Both conserved end residues are part of each CDR3. D genes are given only for firm matches. The listing skips clone size in some rows; elsewhere it reads once, few, many or a size class.

>TRBD2|.|TRBJ2-1|TRBV4-1
TGCGCCAGCAGCCTTCGACTAGCGGGGGGCCCTTACAATGAGCAGTTCTTC
CASSLRLAGGPYNEQFF
>.|many|TRBJ1-1|TRBV19
TGTGCCAGCAGCACGACAGTGAACACTGAAGCTTTCTTT
CASSTTVNTEAFF
>.|few|TRBJ2-3|TRBV12-5
TGTGCTAGTGGTTGGGCTAGTCAGTCCACAGATACGCAGTATTTT
CASGWASQSTDTQYF
>.|.|TRBJ1-5|TRBV12-3/TRBV12-4
TGTGCCAGCAGTCCCATCTTCGGTCAGCCCCAGCATTTT
CASSPIFGQPQHF
>TRBD1|.|TRBJ1-1|TRBV19
TGTGCCAGTAGTGCCTGGGACAGCTACACTGAAGCTTTCTTT
CASSAWDSYTEAFF
>.|once|TRBJ1-1|TRBV7-6
TGTGCCAACAGCTTAGAGTGGGTCGTGTCCACTGAAGCTTTCTTT
CANSLEWVVSTEAFF
>TRBD2|.|TRBJ2-7|TRBV19
TGTGCCAGTGGGGAAATAGCGGGGTTAGCCTCCTACGAGCAGTACTTC
CASGEIAGLASYEQYF
>.|.|TRBJ1-4|TRBV4-1
TGCGCCAGCAGCCAGACCCGGGGCCAGGAACTGTTTTTT
CASSQTRGQELFF
>TRBD2|.|TRBJ2-1|TRBV9
TGTGCCAGCAGCGACACCCTAGCGGGGGCGGATGAGCAGTTCTTC
CASSDTLAGADEQFF
>.|.|TRBJ1-5|TRBV4-3
TGCGCCAGCAGCCGCAGTCGGGACCCCAATCAGCCCCAGCATTTT
CASSRSRDPNQPQHF
>.|few|TRBJ1-4|TRBV6-2/TRBV6-3
TGTGCCAGCAGGAGGGACGAATTGGGTAATGAAAAACTGTTTTTT
CASRRDELGNEKLFF
>.|few|TRBJ1-2|TRBV6-1
TGTGCCAGCACCTACCACGCCACTAACTATGGCTACACCTTC
CASTYHATNYGYTF
>.|once|TRBJ1-1|TRBV6-8
TGTGCCAGCAGGCCCGGACAGTTCATGAACACTGAAGCTTTCTTT
CASRPGQFMNTEAFF
>.|few|TRBJ1-1|TRBV7-6
TGTGCCAGCGTCGCGGTCATCAGGAACACTGAAGCTTTCTTT
CASVAVIRNTEAFF
>.|few|TRBJ2-3|TRBV4-1
TGCGCCAGCAGCCAAACTAGCTTGGATACGCAGTATTTT
CASSQTSLDTQYF
>.|.|TRBJ1-3|TRBV7-6
TGTGCCAGCAGCCCGCCGGAAGGGCCTGGAAACACCATATATTTT
CASSPPEGPGNTIYF
>.|few|TRBJ2-3|TRBV4-1
TGTGCCAGCAGCTTGACCGACCCAGGCCCAGATACGCAGTATTTT
CASSLTDPGPDTQYF
>TRBD1|.|TRBJ2-2|TRBV6-1
TGTGCCAGCTCTCCGGACAGGGTCGCCGGGGAGCTGTTTTTT
CASSPDRVAGELFF
>.|many|TRBJ1-1|TRBV7-2
TGTGCCAGCAGTCGTGGTGGCCGCACTGAAGCTTTCTTT
CASSRGGRTEAFF
>.|few|TRBJ1-2|TRBV20-1
TGCAGTGCTAGGAGAGTGGACAACCTGTACTATGGCTACACCTTC
CSARRVDNLYYGYTF
>.|few|TRBJ2-1|TRBV12-3/TRBV12-4
TGTGCCAGCAGTTTCGTCTACTTAGAGCAGTTCTTC
CASSFVYLEQFF
>.|.|TRBJ1-2|TRBV4-1
TGCGCCAGCAGCCAGGTGGGCCTGGGAGACTATGGCTACACCTTC
CASSQVGLGDYGYTF
>.|few|TRBJ1-6|TRBV6-5
TGTGCCAGCACCGGACCTCCGTTTAATTCACCCCTCCACTTT
CASTGPPFNSPLHF
>.|.|TRBJ1-4|TRBV5-1
TGCGCCAGCAGCTTGGCCCCCGAAGGAGAGGAAAAACTGTTTTTT
CASSLAPEGEEKLFF
>.|many|TRBJ2-3|TRBV7-9
TGTGCCAGCAGCCCAGTGGCGACGGGCACAGATACGCAGTATTTT
CASSPVATGTDTQYF
>TRBD1|.|TRBJ2-3|TRBV15
TGTGCCACCAGCAGAGAAAGGGGGCGAGTCACAGATACGCAGTATTTT
CATSRERGRVTDTQYF
>TRBD1|.|TRBJ1-2|TRBV7-9
TGTGCCAGCATCCCAGTAGGGACAGGGGCCTTTGGCTACACCTTC
CASIPVGTGAFGYTF
>TRBD2|few|TRBJ2-1|TRBV6-2/TRBV6-3
TGTGCCAGCACCCACGGGGGGGGTTACAATGAGCAGTTCTTC
CASTHGGGYNEQFF
>TRBD1|.|TRBJ1-1|TRBV6-4
TGTGCCAGCAGGGTACCACAGGGGGTCGGCACTGAAGCTTTCTTT
CASRVPQGVGTEAFF
>.|few|TRBJ1-1|TRBV7-4
TGTGCCAGCAGCTTAGACAGGGTGGATGGCACTGAAGCTTTCTTT
CASSLDRVDGTEAFF
>.|.|TRBJ2-7|TRBV11-3
TGTGCCAGCAGCCCCGAGGCTACTGACGAGCAGTACTTC
CASSPEATDEQYF
>.|.|TRBJ1-2|TRBV24-1
TGTGCCACCAGCGGTGAGGGCAGGGAAGGTGACTTCGGCTACACCTTC
CATSGEGREGDFGYTF
>.|few|TRBJ2-1|TRBV18
TGTGCCAGCTCACAGGAGGGGCAGGGGGATTTCTACAATGAGCAGTTCTTC
CASSQEGQGDFYNEQFF
>.|many|TRBJ2-7|TRBV19
TGTGCCAGTAGTCCTCGAGCAGGGGCCCTTTCCTACGAGCAGTACTTC
CASSPRAGALSYEQYF
>.|.|TRBJ2-1|TRBV12-3/TRBV12-4
TGTGCCAGCAGACTGACGGTTGAGCAGTTCTTC
CASRLTVEQFF
>TRBD1|.|TRBJ1-2|TRBV7-6
TGTGCCAGCAGCTTATCGACAGGGATCGATGGCTACACCTTC
CASSLSTGIDGYTF
>.|few|TRBJ1-2|TRBV12-3/TRBV12-4
TGTGCCAGCAGTTTCATCGCCGGAGCAGGGGTCGTCTATGGCTACACCTTC
CASSFIAGAGVVYGYTF
>.|.|TRBJ1-4|TRBV27
TGTGCCAGCAGTTTCGGGACACCTAATGAAAAACTGTTTTTT
CASSFGTPNEKLFF
>.|many|TRBJ2-3|TRBV18
TGTGCCAGCTCACCCGACTACCTGAACACAGATACGCAGTATTTT
CASSPDYLNTDTQYF
>.|.|TRBJ1-4|TRBV7-8
TGTGCCAGCAGCAGACATCGCGGGAGTGAAAAACTGTTTTTT
CASSRHRGSEKLFF
>.|.|TRBJ2-3|TRBV27
TGTGCCAGCAGTCAGCGGGACAGGAGGGTAGATACGCAGTATTTT
CASSQRDRRVDTQYF
>.|many|TRBJ1-6|TRBV18
TGTGCCAGCTCACCCGAGGGGATTGGCAATTCACCCCTCCACTTT
CASSPEGIGNSPLHF
>.|.|TRBJ1-6|TRBV19
TGTGCCAGTAGTATCGTCGGGGACCTCTCACCCCTCCACTTT
CASSIVGDLSPLHF
>.|.|TRBJ2-2|TRBV11-2
TGTGCCAGCAGCTTAGTGGGAGAGGACTACACCGGGGAGCTGTTTTTT
CASSLVGEDYTGELFF
>.|.|TRBJ1-3|TRBV29-1
TGCAGCGTCCCCCGCGGAAACACCATATATTTT
CSVPRGNTIYF
>TRBD1|.|TRBJ1-3|TRBV7-3
TGTGCCAGCAGCCCCGCCAGGGACAGGTCTCGCTCTGGAAACACCATATATTTT
CASSPARDRSRSGNTIYF
>TRBD2|.|TRBJ2-3|TRBV6-6
TGTGCCAGCGGAACTAGCGGGGGTGGAGATACGCAGTATTTT
CASGTSGGGDTQYF
>TRBD2|few|TRBJ2-7|TRBV10-3
TGTGCCATAGGACTAGCGGGGGACTACTACGAGCAGTACTTC
CAIGLAGDYYEQYF
>.|.|TRBJ2-1|TRBV7-9
TGTGCCAGCTTATTAGATCCCAATGAGCAGTTCTTC
CASLLDPNEQFF
>.|.|TRBJ1-2|TRBV6-5
TGTGCCAGCAGTTACGGCTCAGCTAACTATGGCTACACCTTC
CASSYGSANYGYTF
>.|once|TRBJ2-1|TRBV4-2
TGTGCCAGCAGCCAAGAAGGCAGGCCGTACAATGAGCAGTTCTTC
CASSQEGRPYNEQFF
>.|.|TRBJ1-3|TRBV7-9
TGTACCAGCAGCCCTGTTGGGGGGCTGGCTGGAAACACCATATATTTT
CTSSPVGGLAGNTIYF
>.|.|TRBJ1-1|TRBV5-6
TGTGCCAGCAGCTTAATCACGGCGATCATGAACACTGAAGCTTTCTTT
CASSLITAIMNTEAFF